This note documents a single T cell receptor beta chain sequence. What it binds is not known. This record comes from a study of blood T cells in healthy people across ages. The CDR3 is made up of 16 amino acids. V was shortened by 3 bases and J by 2 bases, with 11 bases between the two germline ends. Germline V gene sequence: CDR1 LNHDA, CDR2 SQIVND (reference sequence). General study findings and limits: Across samples, TCR beta diversity tracked strongly with naive T cell percentage. More naive CD4+ cells and higher diversity were found in long-lived than in aged donors.

Through a sample-barcoded 5' primer and a J-beta primer mix, a second PCR was run for about 7 to 12 cycles. Unique molecular identifiers of 12 random nucleotides labeled each cDNA. TCRdb recomputed calls from the 5' RACE reads with MiXCR, one row per CDR3 protein. The data show about 1.8 million distinct CDR3 sequences, about 49% seen once. Healthy Russian Caucasian donors spanned ages roughly 6 to 90 years. This clonotype was obtained from a woman aged 40 to 50 in good health. Material for sequencing was blood. J is TRBJ2-6 and V is TRBV19, with D perhaps TRBD1 (5 bases). Written as DNA, the CDR3 is TGTGCCAGTAGTATTAAGGGGCTGGCTGGGGCCAACGTCCTGACTTTC. Translated, it gives CASSIKGLAGANVLTF.